This T cell receptor (beta chain) was recovered during a study of monozygotic twins with inflammatory bowel disease. No sorting of T cells preceded isolation of total RNA from whole blood. TCRdb re-called the 5' RACE reads and catalogs CDR3 proteins one per entry, DNA excluded. The specimen's table records some 450,000 distinct CDR3 sequences. CDR3 size: 18 residues. Germline-derived CDR1 and CDR2 are SQVTM and ANQGSEA. Input material: blood. The chain links TRBV29-1 to TRBJ1-1. This TCR derives from a human donor with ulcerative colitis or Crohn's disease, or a healthy co-twin of an affected twin (not recorded which). This CDR3 reads CSVQSHNFGGPVDTEAFF.